This T cell receptor beta chain came from a study of blood T cell repertoires in COVID-19. Study as a whole: Material from acute and convalescent COVID-19 was sourced from the United States, Italy and Spain. From T cells, B-cell-depleted T cells, or PBMCs came the material, which was cDNA or gDNA.

In the authors' workflow: Reference gene primers were amplified, and this amplification served to estimate nucleated cell counts. Data came from immunoSEQ multiplex PCR; TCRdb stores just in-frame clones and leaves some out. The DNA gave D and trimming, while V, J and clone size come from that table. Of under 300,000 clones in the sample, roughly nine tenths are singletons; the top ten hold over 9.5%. This clone came up a few times. Seattle patients were enrolled during active infection and followed longitudinally. The sequenced material came from peripheral blood. This sequence was found in a woman aged 25-40 years with COVID-19, enrolled during active disease.

Here the CDR3 reads CASSHGPGLTNEKLFF. The CDR3 region has the DNA TGTGCCAGCAGCCATGGACCGGGACTTACTAATGAAAAACTGTTTTTT. The chain is built from TRBV5-5 and TRBJ1-4; possible D gene TRBD1, 5 bases. V shed 4 bases and J shed 2 bases, with 15 bases lying between them. Germline CDR1 is SGHKS and CDR2 is YYEKEE (reference sequence). The CDR3 is 16 residues long.